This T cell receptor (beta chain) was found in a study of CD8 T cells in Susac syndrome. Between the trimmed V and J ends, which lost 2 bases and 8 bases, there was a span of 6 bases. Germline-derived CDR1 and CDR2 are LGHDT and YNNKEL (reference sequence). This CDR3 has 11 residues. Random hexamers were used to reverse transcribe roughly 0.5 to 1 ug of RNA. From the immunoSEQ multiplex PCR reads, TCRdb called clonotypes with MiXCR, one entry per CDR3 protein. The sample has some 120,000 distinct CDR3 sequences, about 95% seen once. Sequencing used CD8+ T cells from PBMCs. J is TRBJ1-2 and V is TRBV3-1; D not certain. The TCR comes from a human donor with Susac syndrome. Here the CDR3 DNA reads TGTGCCAGCAGCCAAAACGGAGGCTACACCTTC. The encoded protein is CASSQNGGYTF. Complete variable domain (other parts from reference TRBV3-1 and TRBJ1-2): DTAVSQTPKYLVTQMGNDKSIKCEQNLGHDTMYWYKQDSKKFLKIMFSYNNKELIINETVPNRFSPKSPDKAHLNLHINSLELGDSAVYFCASSQNGGYTFGSGTRLTVV.